Following are 15 T cell receptor beta chains from one sample sequenced in a study of blood T cells in healthy people across ages. Then a second PCR, running roughly 7 to 12 cycles, was carried out with a sample-barcoded 5' primer and a J-beta primer mix. TCRdb analysed the 5' RACE reads with MiXCR anew, one entry per CDR3 protein. The sample yields some 700,000 distinct CDR3 sequences, approximately 39% seen once. Source material: blood. The receptors were gathered from a woman aged 55-70 years in good health.

The chain joins TRBV6-2 or TRBV6-3 to TRBJ1-5; weak D call: TRBD1 (5 bases). From germline, CDR1 is MNHEY and CDR2 SVGEGT. V was trimmed by 0 bases and J by 4 bases, leaving 16 bases between them. CDR3 length equals 17 residues. In nucleotides, the CDR3 is TGTGCCAGCAGTTACTCATTGTACCGGGGGACGAATCAGCCCCAGCATTTT. Encoded protein: CASSYSLYRGTNQPQHF.

This clonotype was observed a handful of times. This chain connects TRBV6-6 to TRBJ1-1; TRBD1 matches 7 bases. The CDR3 has 14 residues. The J segment lost 4 bases and the V segment lost 8 bases, leaving 10 bases of the junction unmatched. Per germline, CDR1 MNHNY and CDR2 SVGAGI (reference sequence). The CDR3: CASSNQGVGTEAFF. In nucleotides, the CDR3 is TGTGCCAGCTCCAACCAGGGGGTGGGCACTGAAGCTTTCTTT.

This clonotype was seen more than once but under ten times. This chain joins TRBV2 and TRBJ2-5, with D possibly TRBD1 on 6 matching bases. Germline values: CDR1 SNHLY, CDR2 FYNNEI. The germline V and J ends were trimmed by 4 bases and 1 base, with 13 bases remaining between them. There are 15 residues in the CDR3. Written as DNA, the CDR3 is TGTGCCAGCAGTGCCTGGGGGCAGCCCCAAGAGACCCAGTACTTC. It is translated as CASSAWGQPQETQYF.

This clonotype was seen a handful of times. The CDR3 sequence is CAGGFVAGGPPQQYF. CDR3 DNA sequence: TGTGCCGGGGGGTTTGTAGCGGGGGGGCCCCCACAACAGTACTTC. The V and J genes are TRBV6-1 and TRBJ2-7; 11 bases align to TRBD2. CDR1 MNHNS and CDR2 SASEGT come from the germline V gene. CDR3 length: 15 amino acids. J gave up 10 bases and V 11 bases, and 19 bases lay outside the gene matches.

With respect to this clonotype: With a much larger clone just one base away, this may be a read error. This rearrangement joins TRBV7-9 to TRBJ2-5, with no clear D. Per germline, CDR1 SEHNR and CDR2 FQNEAQ (reference sequence). The CDR3 loop spans 14 amino acids. V was trimmed by 3 bases and J by 0 bases, leaving 8 bases between them. CDR3 bases: TGTGCCAGCAGCTTCTCACGGTACCAAGAGACCCAGTACTTC. Translated: CASSFSRYQETQYF.

Points on this clonotype: One end of the junction is discordant with germline, which a read error may explain. The chain recombines TRBV3-1 with TRBJ2-1, with D perhaps matching TRBD2 (5 bases). The J call is uncertain, as TRBJ2-7 better fits the DNA end. Germline CDR1 and CDR2: LGHDT and YNNKEL (reference sequence). The CDR3 spans 13 residues. As DNA, the CDR3 is TGTACCAGCAGCCGGTCGACCGGGATCGAGCAGTACTTC. Its protein product is CTSSRSTGIEQYF.

The chain employs TRBV3-1 and TRBJ2-1; D ambiguous. The CDR3 has 16 amino acids. CDR1 is LGHDT, CDR2 YNNKEL, per germline (reference sequence). V lost 0 bases and J 9 bases, leaving 18 bases between the germline ends. CDR3 amino acids: CASSQEAPTLVSEQFF. In DNA, the CDR3 is TGTGCCAGCAGCCAAGAAGCACCGACTCTCGTGAGTGAGCAGTTCTTC.

This clonotype was detected once. The chain links TRBV4-1 to TRBJ2-1; tentative D call: TRBD1 (5 bases). V lost 3 bases, J lost 7 bases, and 16 bases lay in between. The CDR3 runs 15 residues. Germline CDR1 MGHRA, CDR2 YSYEKL. The CDR3 reads CASSQGQGPLNEQFF. DNA of the CDR3: TGCGCCAGCAGCCAGGGGCAAGGACCCTTGAATGAGCAGTTCTTC.

The chain recombines TRBV20-1 with TRBJ2-1, with 11 bases aligning to TRBD2. CDR3 size: 17 residues. The germline gives CDR1 DFQATT, CDR2 SNEGSKA (reference sequence). With 1 base clipped from V and 8 bases from J, the junction kept 13 bases outside the gene matches. CDR3 amino acids: CSARALKLAGGQYEQFF. CDR3 in DNA: TGCAGTGCTAGAGCTCTTAAGTTAGCGGGAGGGCAATATGAGCAGTTCTTC.

In regard to this clonotype: An end of the junction does not agree with germline; a read error may underlie this. The chain uses TRBV6-5 and TRBJ1-2; D gene unclear. The CDR3 contains 12 residues. CDR1 is MNHEY, CDR2 SVGAGI, per germline. Here the CDR3 reads CAIGNYNHGYTF. The CDR3 DNA reads as TGTGCCATTGGGAACTATAACCATGGCTACACCTTC.

The chain carries TRBV7-2 and TRBJ2-4; D is unclear. The CDR3 consists of 13 residues. Germline CDR1 is SGHTA and CDR2 is FQGNSA. V was cut by 6 bases and J by 14 bases, with 20 bases left in between. The CDR3 bases are TGTGCCAGCAGACCCTATACCGAGCGAGAGGAGTACTTC. Translation gives CASRPYTEREEYF.

The rearrangement links TRBV25-1 to TRBJ2-7; the match to TRBD2 covers 14 bases. The CDR3 length is 16 residues. Germline assignment: CDR1 MGHDK and CDR2 SYGVNS. Trimming at V came to 5 bases and at J to 7 bases, leaving 10 bases not matched to a gene. In DNA form, the CDR3 reads TGTGCCAGCAGTACGGGACTAGCGGGAGCCTACAATGAGCAGTACTTC. Its protein is CASSTGLAGAYNEQYF.

With regard to this clonotype: This may stem from a read error, because a much larger clone lies one nucleotide away. The chain recombines TRBV9 with TRBJ2-3; no clear D gene. Germline V lookup: CDR1 SGDLS, CDR2 YYNGEE. The CDR3 sequence is 12 residues long. V gave up 1 base and J gave up 4 bases, with 4 bases separating them. The CDR3 protein is CASSVTADTQYF. DNA for the CDR3: TGTGCCAGCAGCGTAACAGCAGATACGCAGTATTTT.

The rearrangement joins TRBV5-1 to TRBJ2-6; D is uncertain. The CDR3 has 17 residues. V shed 1 base and J shed 4 bases, with 15 bases lying between them. The V gene's germline CDR1 is SGHRS and CDR2 YFSETQ. This chain's CDR3 is CASSLYASPRGANVLTF. In DNA, the CDR3 is TGCGCCAGCAGCTTGTACGCATCGCCGAGGGGGGCCAACGTCCTGACTTTC.

As to this clonotype: The junction does not match germline at one end; this may be a read error. This chain joins TRBV12-3 or TRBV12-4 and TRBJ1-1; D is unresolved. This CDR3 is 13 amino acids long. The CDR3 region is CASTHPLGSEVFF. The CDR3 nucleotides are TGTGCCAGCACACACCCACTGGGGTCTGAAGTTTTCTTT.